These T cell receptor beta chains were read from a single sample in a study of CD8 T cells in ankylosing spondylitis. Via MiXCR, TCRdb re-called the 5' RACE reads, giving one row per CDR3 protein. The profile covers about 450,000 distinct CDR3 sequences, with roughly 25% appearing a single time and roughly 1% taken by the ten largest. Sequencing input: blood, either unsorted or a sorted T cell fraction (not recorded which). All receptors come from a male donor with ankylosing spondylitis. Each CDR3 is given with its conserved first and last residue. The D gene is left open where the match is weak. For some rows the clone size is stated as once, few or many, or as a class when expanded; others skip it.

D: TRBD2
size: many
J: TRBJ2-1
V: TRBV29-1
CDR3: CSVPTGTSGRYNEQFF
DNA: TGCAGCGTCCCAACGGGGACTAGCGGGAGGTACAATGAGCAGTTCTTC

D: TRBD1
size: NA
J: TRBJ1-1
V: TRBV20-1
CDR3: CSARGQGGGAEAFF
DNA: TGCAGTGCTAGAGGACAGGGGGGCGGTGCTGAAGCTTTCTTT

D: NA
size: few
J: TRBJ2-2
V: TRBV7-2
CDR3: CASSLAGTQNTGELFF
DNA: TGTGCCAGCAGCTTAGCAGGGACTCAGAACACCGGGGAGCTGTTTTTT

D: TRBD2
size: NA
J: TRBJ2-7
V: TRBV20-1
CDR3: CSAPARASGYEQYF
DNA: TGCAGTGCTCCAGCCCGGGCTAGCGGCTACGAGCAGTACTTC

D: TRBD2
size: few
J: TRBJ2-7
V: TRBV6-5
CDR3: CASSYDGGSYEQYF
DNA: TGTGCCAGCAGTTACGATGGCGGGAGCTACGAGCAGTACTTC

D: NA
size: NA
J: TRBJ2-3
V: TRBV7-6
CDR3: CASSLNDGDTQYF
DNA: TGTGCCAGCAGCTTAAACGATGGAGATACGCAGTATTTT

D: TRBD1
size: NA
J: TRBJ1-1
V: TRBV3-1
CDR3: CASSQGDRGDTEAFF
DNA: TGTGCCAGCAGCCAAGGGGACAGGGGCGACACTGAAGCTTTCTTT

D: TRBD1
size: few
J: TRBJ2-5
V: TRBV6-1
CDR3: CASSEAGQGKETQYF
DNA: TGTGCCAGCAGTGAAGCCGGACAGGGAAAAGAGACCCAGTACTTC

D: NA
size: NA
J: TRBJ1-6
V: TRBV2
CDR3: CASREDLSGSPLHF
DNA: TGTGCCAGCAGGGAGGACCTTTCTGGTTCACCCCTCCACTTT

D: NA
size: many
J: TRBJ2-5
V: TRBV28
CDR3: CASSLVGGAQETQYF
DNA: TGTGCCAGCAGTTTAGTCGGCGGGGCCCAAGAGACCCAGTACTTC

D: TRBD2
size: few
J: TRBJ2-1
V: TRBV5-1
CDR3: CASSASGRWGYEQFF
DNA: TGCGCCAGCTCGGCTAGCGGGAGGTGGGGCTATGAGCAGTTCTTC

D: NA
size: NA
J: TRBJ1-2
V: TRBV11-2
CDR3: CASSLSSYGYTF
DNA: TGTGCCAGCAGCTTATCCAGCTATGGCTACACCTTC

D: TRBD1
size: few
J: TRBJ1-1
V: TRBV5-1
CDR3: CASSSLPGQGVVTEAFF
DNA: TGCGCCAGCAGCTCATTACCGGGACAGGGGGTTGTCACTGAAGCTTTCTTT

D: NA
size: NA
J: TRBJ2-3
V: TRBV12-3/TRBV12-4
CDR3: CASRRVSSTDTQYF
DNA: TGTGCCAGCAGACGGGTCTCGAGCACAGATACGCAGTATTTT

D: TRBD1
size: few
J: TRBJ1-1
V: TRBV12-3/TRBV12-4
CDR3: CASSWASDRRANTEAFF
DNA: TGTGCCAGCAGTTGGGCCTCGGACAGGAGGGCGAACACTGAAGCTTTCTTT

D: NA
size: few
J: TRBJ2-2
V: TRBV7-7
CDR3: CASSRAHLSGELFF
DNA: TGTGCCAGCAGCCGCGCACACTTAAGCGGGGAGCTGTTTTTT

D: NA
size: few
J: TRBJ1-1
V: TRBV5-1
CDR3: CASSIEGDPNTEAFF
DNA: TGCGCCAGCAGCATAGAGGGGGACCCGAACACTGAAGCTTTCTTT

D: NA
size: once
J: TRBJ2-2
V: TRBV14
CDR3: CASSPMTLPGELFF
DNA: TGTGCCAGCAGCCCTATGACCCTGCCCGGGGAGCTGTTTTTT